This TCR beta chain comes out of a study of blood T cell repertoires in COVID-19. Study-level background: From the United States, Italy and Spain came samples of acute and convalescent COVID-19.

Germline V gives CDR1 MDHEN, CDR2 SYDVKM. This CDR3 has 15 amino acids. The V gene end was trimmed by 6 bases and the J gene end by 3 bases; junction bases not matched to a gene: 9. The table came from immunoSEQ multiplex PCR; TCRdb's copy has only in-frame clones and leaves some out. Of fewer than 120,000 clones listed, 76% are singletons. The sample consisted of peripheral blood. The TCR comes from a woman of 80 years or more with acute or convalescent COVID-19. The chain joins TRBV28 to TRBJ2-7; 9 bases line up with TRBD1. The CDR3 protein is CASRPPDRGRYEQYF. DNA of the CDR3: TGTGCCAGCAGACCACCGGACAGGGGTCGCTACGAGCAGTACTTC.